This entry lists 26 T cell receptor beta chains sequenced from one sample in a study of technical replicates of blood from several donors. The table came from immunoSEQ multiplex PCR; TCRdb's copy has only in-frame clones and leaves some out. The sample comprises about 59,000 clones, roughly 93% of which are singletons, and under 5.5% rests with the top ten. The specimen sequenced was PBMCs. All receptors derive from a human donor in good health. Some clones in this sample may be carry-over from other donors' samples.

The V call is TRBV7-2, the J call TRBJ2-2, with 12 bases lining up with TRBD1. V trimming: 5 bases; J trimming: 7 bases; junction bases outside the gene matches: 8. Per the germline V gene, CDR1 is SGHTA and CDR2 is FQGNSA. The CDR3 has 16 amino acids. CDR3 sequence reads: CASSEGDRGLIGELFF. As DNA, the CDR3 is TGTGCCAGCAGCGAAGGGGACAGGGGGCTTATCGGGGAGCTGTTTTTT.

The V call is TRBV7-3, the J call TRBJ1-2; the match to TRBD1 covers 11 bases. V dropped 4 bases and J dropped 6; count of bases not matched to a gene: 7. Germline-derived CDR1 and CDR2 are SGHTA and FQGTGA. The CDR3 has 15 amino acids. This CDR3 reads CASSSIGQGADGYTF. The DNA of the CDR3 is TGTGCCAGCAGCTCTATCGGACAGGGGGCAGATGGCTACACCTTC.

The genes are TRBV4-2 and TRBJ1-4; 8 bases agree with TRBD1. This CDR3 has 16 amino acids. Germline V gene sequence: CDR1 LGHNA, CDR2 YNFKEQ. V shed 0 bases, J shed 8 bases, and the junction held 8 bases outside the gene matches. Here the CDR3 reads CASSQDESGGGEKLFF. The CDR3 DNA reads as TGTGCCAGCAGCCAAGATGAGTCAGGGGGCGGGGAAAAACTGTTTTTT.

The chain has TRBV18 and TRBJ2-3; no reliable D call. Germline V gene lookup returns CDR1 KGHSH and CDR2 LQKENI. Deletions cut 3 bases from V and 2 bases from J, with 6 bases between. This CDR3 region has 13 residues. CDR3 sequence: CASSPRNTDTQYF. CDR3 DNA: TGTGCCAGCTCACCGAGGAACACAGATACGCAGTATTTT.

The rearrangement links TRBV11-2 to TRBJ2-3, with 10 positions matching TRBD2. CDR1 and CDR2 from the germline V gene are SGHAT and FQNNGV. The CDR3 loop spans 17 amino acids. The ends lost 3 bases at V and 6 bases at J; junction bases unmatched: 12. DNA for the CDR3: TGTGCCAGCAGCTTTTCGGGTAGCGGGGGGATGGGGGATACGCAGTATTTT. Protein product: CASSFSGSGGMGDTQYF.

The gene calls are TRBV19 and TRBJ2-7, with D maybe TRBD1 (5 bases). V gave up 8 bases and J gave up 5 bases, with 10 bases separating them. From germline, CDR1 is LNHDA and CDR2 SQIVND (reference sequence). This CDR3 region has 11 residues. The CDR3 coding sequence is TGTGCCAGTGGGGCCCTCCACGAGCAGTACTTC. Amino acid sequence: CASGALHEQYF. The full variable domain, in which reference TRBV19 and TRBJ2-7 provide the parts outside the CDR3, is DGGITQSPKYLFRKEGQNVTLSCEQNLNHDAMYWYRQDPGQGLRLIYYSQIVNDFQKGDIAEGYSVSREKKESFPLTVTSAQKNPTAFYLCASGALHEQYFGPGTRLTVT.

This sequence joins TRBV4-2 and TRBJ1-1; 7 bases match TRBD1. Germline CDR1 is LGHNA and CDR2 is YNFKEQ. The CDR3 spans 14 residues. V lost 1 base to trimming and J lost 6 bases; unmatched junction nucleotides: 5. The CDR3 is CASSQGQGLPEAFF. DNA for the CDR3: TGTGCCAGCAGCCAAGGACAGGGCCTCCCTGAAGCTTTCTTT.

This clone was recorded only once. The chain's CDR3 is CSVSVGLADYEQYF. The CDR3 DNA is TGCAGCGTTAGTGTGGGACTAGCGGATTACGAGCAGTACTTC. The genes are TRBV29-1 and TRBJ2-7; 11 nucleotides match TRBD2. CDR3 length: 14 residues. The V gene's germline CDR1 is SQVTM and CDR2 ANQGSEA. Unmatched junction bases numbered 7, after V lost 5 bases and J lost 4 bases.

The V and J genes are TRBV2 and TRBJ1-2; D might be TRBD1 (6 bases). V gave up 8 bases and J gave up 3 bases, with 13 bases separating them. The CDR3 length is 13 residues. Germline-derived CDR1 and CDR2 are SNHLY and FYNNEI. This CDR3 is CASRRRTDYGYTF. The CDR3 DNA reads as TGTGCCAGCCGAAGAAGGACAGACTATGGCTACACCTTC.

The chain employs TRBV6-1 and TRBJ2-7; TRBD2 matches at 11 bases. The CDR3 is 15 amino acids. The junction had 3 bases not matched to a gene; V was cut back by 5 bases and J by 0 bases. From germline, CDR1 is MNHNS and CDR2 SASEGT. CDR3 sequence: CASSLTSGSSYEQYF. The CDR3 DNA reads as TGTGCCAGCAGTCTAACTAGCGGGAGCTCCTACGAGCAGTACTTC.

For the CDR3, the DNA is TGCAGCGTTGAACAAGGGGACACTGAAGCTTTCTTT. The encoded protein is CSVEQGDTEAFF. This chain joins TRBV29-1 and TRBJ1-1; perhaps TRBD1 as D (5 bases). The CDR3 runs to 12 residues. Trimming took off 2 bases at V and 3 bases at J, with 7 bases between the two ends. Germline CDR1 and CDR2: SQVTM and ANQGSEA. Combining the CDR3 with reference TRBV29-1 and TRBJ1-1 gives the whole variable domain SAVISQKPSRDICQRGTSLTIQCQVDSQVTMMFWYRQQPGQSLTLIATANQGSEATYESGFVIDKFPISRPNLTFSTLTVSNMSPEDSSIYLCSVEQGDTEAFFGQGTRLTVV.

This sequence joins TRBV15 and TRBJ1-6; D not resolved. The CDR3 runs 14 residues. With 0 bases removed from V and 6 bases from J, the gap between germline ends came to 6 bases. Germline CDR1 reads LNHNV; CDR2 reads YYDKDF (reference sequence). CDR3 amino acids: CATSRDGSNSPLHF. The CDR3 region has the DNA TGTGCCACCAGCAGAGATGGGAGTAATTCACCCCTCCACTTT.

This clone was seen more than once but under ten times. V usage is TRBV7-8 and J usage is TRBJ1-6; D unclear. Trimming shortened V by 5 bases and J by 7 bases, and 18 bases separated the two germline ends. CDR1 and CDR2 from the germline V gene are SGHVS and FQNEAQ. The CDR3 loop spans 16 amino acids. Here the CDR3 DNA reads TGTGCCAGCAGCCCAGCCCGACTAGCGGAGAATTCACCCCTCCACTTT. It encodes CASSPARLAENSPLHF.

This chain uses TRBV7-2 with TRBJ2-7, with 7 bases lining up with TRBD1. This CDR3 spans 14 amino acids. V dropped 3 bases and J dropped 1; count of bases not matched to a gene: 3. The germline V gene encodes CDR1 SGHTA and CDR2 FQGNSA. The CDR3 nucleotides are TGTGCCAGCAGCTTTGAGACAGGGTCCTACGAGCAGTACTTC. It specifies CASSFETGSYEQYF. Full variable domain (remainder filled in from reference TRBV7-2 and TRBJ2-7): GAGVSQSPSNKVTEKGKDVELRCDPISGHTALYWYRQSLGQGLEFLIYFQGNSAPDKSGLPSDRFSAERTGGSVSTLTIQRTQQEDSAVYLCASSFETGSYEQYFGPGTRLTVT.

This chain joins TRBV5-4 and TRBJ2-4; D not certain. Trimming took 2 bases from V and 0 from J, leaving 3 bases between them. Germline assignment: CDR1 SGHNT and CDR2 YYREEE (reference sequence). The CDR3 has 13 residues. Here the CDR3 reads CASSLQAKNIQYF. DNA for the CDR3: TGTGCCAGCAGCTTACAAGCCAAAAACATTCAGTACTTC.

This chain connects TRBV7-9 to TRBJ1-2; D not resolved. The CDR3 contains 15 residues. Per germline, CDR1 SEHNR and CDR2 FQNEAQ (reference sequence). V was shortened by 3 bases and J by 8 bases, with 19 bases between the two germline ends. The CDR3 sequence: CASSFLSGSSGGYTF. CDR3 DNA sequence: TGTGCCAGCAGCTTTTTATCCGGCTCATCGGGGGGCTACACCTTC. The full variable domain, with the rest looked up from reference TRBV7-9 and TRBJ1-2, is DTGVSQNPRHKITKRGQNVTFRCDPISEHNRLYWYRQTLGQGPEFLTYFQNEAQLEKSRLLSDRFSAERPKGSFSTLEIQRTEQGDSAMYLCASSFLSGSSGGYTFGSGTRLTVV.

The rearrangement links TRBV9 to TRBJ2-1, with 7 bases identical to TRBD1. The CDR3 spans 14 residues. After removal of 0 bases from V and 7 bases from J, the junction contained 4 bases not matched to a gene. From germline, CDR1 is SGDLS and CDR2 YYNGEE. In DNA, the CDR3 is TGTGCCAGCAGCGTAGAGGTACAGGGGAATGAGCAGTTCTTC. This sequence encodes CASSVEVQGNEQFF.

This chain uses TRBV11-1 with TRBJ2-1, with TRBD2 identical over 14 bases. In germline, CDR1 is SGHAT, CDR2 FQDESV (reference sequence). With 4 bases clipped from V and 12 bases from J, the junction kept 8 bases outside the gene matches. The CDR3 is 15 amino acids. The CDR3 DNA is TGTGCCAGCAGCTCCGGACTAGCGGGGGGTCTCGGGCAGTTCTTC. Protein: CASSSGLAGGLGQFF.

The chain is built from TRBV28 and TRBJ2-5; TRBD2 agrees at 8 bases. Germline V CDR1 and CDR2: MDHEN, SYDVKM. The CDR3 length is 13 residues. J gave up 7 bases and V 2 bases, and 3 bases lay outside the gene matches. The CDR3 protein is CASSLAGGGTQYF. CDR3 nucleotides: TGTGCCAGCAGTTTAGCGGGGGGCGGGACCCAGTACTTC.

This clone occurred a few times. The gene calls are TRBV9 and TRBJ2-1; possibly TRBD2 for D (6 bases). V lost 4 bases and J lost 13, with 12 bases in between. The CDR3 sequence is 11 residues long. Germline assignment: CDR1 SGDLS and CDR2 YYNGEE. The CDR3 DNA follows: TGTGCCAGCAGCCCCGGGACTTCCCAGTTCTTC. It encodes CASSPGTSQFF. Together with reference TRBV9 and TRBJ2-1, the CDR3 gives the full variable domain: DSGVTQTPKHLITATGQRVTLRCSPRSGDLSVYWYQQSLDQGLQFLIQYYNGEERAKGNILERFSAQQFPDLHSELNLSSLELGDSALYFCASSPGTSQFFGPGTRLTVL.

The chain uses TRBV27 and TRBJ2-5; 9 bases are shared with TRBD2. Per the germline V gene, CDR1 is MNHEY and CDR2 is SMNVEV (reference sequence). After removal of 0 bases from V and 4 bases from J, the junction contained 6 bases not matched to a gene. There are 16 residues in the CDR3. The CDR3 loop is CASSLSVAGVSETQYF. The CDR3 region has the DNA TGTGCCAGCAGTTTATCGGTAGCGGGGGTTTCAGAGACCCAGTACTTC.

The chain has TRBV7-8 and TRBJ2-7; 9 bases are a match to TRBD1. After removal of 0 bases from V and 5 bases from J, the junction contained 11 bases not matched to a gene. Germline V gene sequence: CDR1 SGHVS, CDR2 FQNEAQ. This CDR3 has 17 amino acids. This CDR3 reads CASSLAFGQGTPDEQYF. DNA of the CDR3: TGTGCCAGCAGCTTAGCGTTTGGACAGGGGACCCCGGACGAGCAGTACTTC.

The V and J genes are TRBV19 and TRBJ1-4, with 7 bases matching TRBD1. J gave up 8 bases and V 7 bases, and 7 bases lay outside the gene matches. This CDR3 is 13 amino acids long. Germline CDR1 LNHDA, CDR2 SQIVND (reference sequence). DNA for the CDR3: TGTGCCAGTAAACAGGGGCTAGGAGAAAAACTGTTTTTT. Translation gives CASKQGLGEKLFF.

This chain joins TRBV30 and TRBJ2-2; 9 bases align to TRBD2. V was pared by 2 bases and J by 1 base, with 11 bases of the junction left unmatched. CDR1 is GTSNPN and CDR2 is SVGIG in the germline V gene (reference sequence). The CDR3 length is 18 residues. CDR3 sequence (DNA): TGTGCCTGGAGTACGTTAGCGGGGGAGACCTGGAACACCGGGGAGCTGTTTTTT. Encoded protein: CAWSTLAGETWNTGELFF.

The chain links TRBV18 to TRBJ2-7, with D tentatively TRBD1 (6 bases). In germline, CDR1 is KGHSH, CDR2 LQKENI. The V end lost 2 bases, the J end lost 0 bases, and 11 bases lay between the germline ends. The CDR3 length is 15 residues. The CDR3 DNA is TGTGCCAGCTCACCAGGTCAGGGGATCTCCTACGAGCAGTACTTC. It codes for CASSPGQGISYEQYF.

V gene TRBV14 combines with J gene TRBJ1-6; D perhaps matches TRBD1 (5 bases). CDR1 SGHDN and CDR2 FVKESK come from the germline V gene. Trimming cost V 0 bases and J 10 bases, with 19 bases left between them. CDR3 length: 17 amino acids. The chain's CDR3 is CASSQDLRLDNRSPLHF. CDR3 DNA: TGTGCCAGCAGCCAAGATCTGAGACTGGACAATCGGTCACCCCTCCACTTT.